This T cell receptor (beta chain) comes out of a study of T-cell reconstitution after alpha-beta-depleted transplantation in children. Study-wide findings and caveats: T cells produced anew were the main source of T-cell counts and diversity one year after transplant. The study reportedly traced alpha-beta T cells about two months after transplant to several hundred expanded graft clones.

Germline V gene lookup returns CDR1 SGHKS and CDR2 YYEKEE (reference sequence). The CDR3 runs 16 residues. Trimming removed 4 bases at V and 2 bases at J, with 18 bases between. This clonotype was counted at least ten times. Its target is unknown. The library targeted TCRbeta and was prepared with unique molecular identifiers. One entry per CDR3 protein, called by TCRdb with MiXCR from the PCR reads. The repertoire includes about 190,000 distinct CDR3 sequences, 11% of them detected once, and under 15% sits in the top ten. The receptor comes from a boy aged 2 to 9 with acute myeloid leukemia, due to receive a stem cell transplant. The chain carries TRBV5-5 and TRBJ1-2; the D gene is possibly TRBD1 (5 bases). The source was PBMCs, collected before TCRalphabeta/CD19-depleted stem cell transplant. CDR3 residues: CASSLRWGGRNYGYTF. CDR3 bases: TGTGCCAGCAGCCTCAGATGGGGCGGGCGGAACTATGGCTACACCTTC.